These T cell receptor beta chains were read from a single sample in a study of PD-L1 blockade in urothelial cancer. Assay: immunoSEQ multiplex PCR; the TCRdb copy retains only in-frame clones and omits some. This sample has 28,000 or so clones, with less than 90% found just once. Source: PBMCs, taken around atezolizumab (anti-PD-L1) treatment. These receptors were obtained from a man aged 60 to 75 with urothelial cancer. The CDR3 runs from the conserved cysteine through the conserved F or W. D genes are given only for firm matches. Clone size is stated in some rows and not others, as once, few, many or a class when expanded.

V,D,size,J,DNA,CDR3
TRBV4-3,.,.,TRBJ1-2,TGCGCCAGCAGCCAAGCTCAGGCTTTTAACTATGGCTACACCTTC,CASSQAQAFNYGYTF
TRBV5-1,TRBD2,.,TRBJ2-6,TGCGCCAGCAGCTCCGGAAATGGCGGGAGCTCTGGGGCCAACGTCCTGACTTTC,CASSSGNGGSSGANVLTF
TRBV7-5,.,.,TRBJ1-3,TGTGCCAGAAGCTTAGTCCCCTTAACTGAGAGCTCTGGAAACACCATATATTTT,CARSLVPLTESSGNTIYF
TRBV6-6,TRBD1,.,TRBJ2-1,TGTGCCACCTCCGGGACAGGGCTCAATGAGCAGTTCTTC,CATSGTGLNEQFF
TRBV7-3,TRBD1,.,TRBJ2-7,TGTGCCAGCAGCCAGAGGGACAGGGTGGGCGAGCAGTACTTC,CASSQRDRVGEQYF
TRBV29-1,.,once,TRBJ1-3,TGCAGCGCCGACGCTAGCTCTGGAAACACCATATATTTT,CSADASSGNTIYF
TRBV19,.,.,TRBJ1-5,TGTGCCAGTACCGTAGGGGCGGGGAGCAATCAGCCCCAGCATTTT,CASTVGAGSNQPQHF
TRBV9,TRBD2,.,TRBJ2-3,TGTGCCAGCAGCCCACACAGCGGGGGCCCTAGCACAGATACGCAGTATTTT,CASSPHSGGPSTDTQYF
TRBV27,.,.,TRBJ1-2,TGTGCCAGCAGTTTGAAACCCGGTGGGAGTAACTATGGCTACACCTTC,CASSLKPGGSNYGYTF
TRBV23-1,.,.,TRBJ2-7,TGCGCCAGCAGTCAATCTCACAGCAATACCTACGAGCAGTACTTC,CASSQSHSNTYEQYF
TRBV10-1,.,few,TRBJ2-1,TGCGCCAGCGGACGCGGTACTAGCTTGAGCTCCTACAATGAGCAGTTCTTC,CASGRGTSLSSYNEQFF
TRBV5-1,TRBD2,.,TRBJ2-3,TGCGCCAGCAGCTTGGTTAGCGGGAGTGGCACAGATACGCAGTATTTT,CASSLVSGSGTDTQYF
TRBV30,.,few,TRBJ1-2,TGTGCCTGGAGTATGGGTGGGGGAGGCGGCTACACCTTC,CAWSMGGGGGYTF
TRBV2,TRBD2,.,TRBJ2-5,TGTGCCAGCAGTGAAGCGGGACTAGCGGGCCAAGAGACCCAGTACTTC,CASSEAGLAGQETQYF
TRBV6-1,TRBD1,.,TRBJ2-6,TGTGCCAGCAGTGCCGGGACAGGGTATTCTGGGGCCAACGTCCTGACTTTC,CASSAGTGYSGANVLTF
TRBV2,.,.,TRBJ2-6,TGTGCCAGCAGTGAAGGTAGGAGAGACGGGGCCAACGTCCTGACTTTC,CASSEGRRDGANVLTF
TRBV19,.,.,TRBJ2-2,TGTGCCAGTACCCGAGGGGGAGGGCCAGTCACCGGGGAGCTGTTTTTT,CASTRGGGPVTGELFF
TRBV5-5,TRBD1,.,TRBJ1-6,TGTGCCAGCAGCACCTGGGACAGTTATAATTCACCCCTCCACTTT,CASSTWDSYNSPLHF
TRBV28,TRBD1,.,TRBJ1-2,TGTGCCAGCAGCCGGACAGGGCCCGGCTACACCTTC,CASSRTGPGYTF
TRBV18,.,.,TRBJ1-4,TGTGCCAGCTCGCCAACGCGGGAAAAACTGTTTTTT,CASSPTREKLFF
TRBV18,TRBD1,.,TRBJ2-7,TGTGCCAGCTCACCGGCGGCCAGGGGGCTTGGCGAGCAGTACTTC,CASSPAARGLGEQYF
TRBV2,.,.,TRBJ1-2,TGTGTCAGCGGCGAAGGTACTGCTCCCTATGGCTACACCTTC,CVSGEGTAPYGYTF
TRBV5-3,.,.,TRBJ1-6,TGTGCCAGAAGCGCAAGTCAGGGGCCCGATAATTCACCCCTCCACTTT,CARSASQGPDNSPLHF
TRBV7-2,TRBD1,.,TRBJ1-1,TGTGCCAGCAGTTTCGACAGGGGGCAGATTTTCTTT,CASSFDRGQIFF
TRBV10-2,TRBD2,.,TRBJ2-7,TGCGCCAGCAGTGAGTCCCCGGTCGGACTAGCGGGGGGATCCGAGCAGTACTTC,CASSESPVGLAGGSEQYF
TRBV6-6,.,.,TRBJ1-4,TGTGCCAGCAGTTTCCTTAATGAAAAACTGTTTTTT,CASSFLNEKLFF
TRBV27,.,.,TRBJ1-4,TGTGCCAGCAGACGGGGTGCAACTAATGAAAAACTGTTTTTT,CASRRGATNEKLFF
TRBV19,.,few,TRBJ1-5,TGTGCCAGTAGTCCTACCGGGACAAACAATCAGCCCCAGCATTTT,CASSPTGTNNQPQHF
TRBV29-1,TRBD1,.,TRBJ1-1,TGCAGCGGAGTGGCAGGGGGCGTGAACACTGAAGCTTTCTTT,CSGVAGGVNTEAFF
TRBV2,.,.,TRBJ1-2,TGTGCCAGCAGTGATATTGAGAGCTATGGCTACACCTTC,CASSDIESYGYTF
TRBV30,.,.,TRBJ2-2,TGTGCCTGGAACTCAGCGCCTGCGACCGGGGAGCTGTTTTTT,CAWNSAPATGELFF
TRBV18,TRBD1,.,TRBJ2-1,TGTGCCAGCTCATTCACCGGGACAGGTAACTTCTTC,CASSFTGTGNFF
TRBV5-1,TRBD1,.,TRBJ2-5,TGCGCCAGCAGCTTGGGCTTACAGGGGAGAGAGACCCAGTACTTC,CASSLGLQGRETQYF
TRBV15,.,.,TRBJ2-3,TGTGCCACCAGCAGACGTGAGCAGCGGGCCACAGATACGCAGTATTTT,CATSRREQRATDTQYF
TRBV6-5,TRBD1,.,TRBJ1-2,TGTGCCAGCAGGCCGGGACAGGGGCCCGGCTACACCTTC,CASRPGQGPGYTF
TRBV28,.,.,TRBJ1-1,TGTGCCAGCAGCCGGGGTGCGCGTTACGGGAACACTGAAGCTTTCTTT,CASSRGARYGNTEAFF
TRBV4-1,.,.,TRBJ2-7,TGCGCCAGCAGCCAAGCGTGGAGCCGGGTGGACGAGCAGTACTTC,CASSQAWSRVDEQYF
TRBV10-2,TRBD1,.,TRBJ2-2,TGCGCCAGCAGTACCGGACAGGGGAACACCGGGGAGCTGTTTTTT,CASSTGQGNTGELFF
TRBV7-3,.,.,TRBJ2-5,TGTGCCAGCAGCCCCTCGGGAAAGGAGACCCAGTACTTC,CASSPSGKETQYF
TRBV6-1,.,.,TRBJ1-1,TGTGCCAGCAAGAGGGTTTGGGACACTGAAGCTTTCTTT,CASKRVWDTEAFF
TRBV19,TRBD1,.,TRBJ1-5,TGTGCCAGTAGTAGGACAGGGGCTCCCCAGCATTTT,CASSRTGAPQHF
TRBV5-1,TRBD1,few,TRBJ1-5,TGCGCCAGCAGCTTGGACAGGGGCGGCAATCAGCCCCAGCATTTT,CASSLDRGGNQPQHF
TRBV18,TRBD1,.,TRBJ1-1,TGTGCCAGCTCACAGGGGGCCATGGTGAACACTGAAGCTTTCTTT,CASSQGAMVNTEAFF
TRBV6-5,.,.,TRBJ2-5,TGTGCCAGCAGTTACTCGAGTCCAGGCAAACTAGAGACCCAGTACTTC,CASSYSSPGKLETQYF
TRBV14,.,.,TRBJ2-3,TGTGCCAGCAGCCAAGCTAATACGCAGTATTTT,CASSQANTQYF
TRBV28,TRBD1,.,TRBJ1-5,TGTGCCAGCAGTGGTACAGGGGGGAAACAGCCCCAGCATTTT,CASSGTGGKQPQHF
TRBV5-6,TRBD1,.,TRBJ1-3,TGTGCCAGCAGCTCAGTGACAGGGTCGAGCTCTGGAAACACCATATATTTT,CASSSVTGSSSGNTIYF
TRBV5-1,.,.,TRBJ1-5,TGCGCCAGCAGCTTAACCGGGATGCTCGCCAATCAGCCCCAGCATTTT,CASSLTGMLANQPQHF
TRBV4-2,TRBD2,few,TRBJ2-1,TGTGCCAGCAGCCAAGCTTTACCCACGGGACTAGCGCCCAGCTCCTACAATGAGCAGTTCTTC,CASSQALPTGLAPSSYNEQFF
TRBV30,TRBD1,once,TRBJ2-2,TGTGCCTGGAGTAGGGGACAGGTCGGGGAGCTGTTTTTT,CAWSRGQVGELFF
TRBV15,TRBD2,.,TRBJ2-3,TGTGCCACCAGCACGGCTAGCGGGGGGGCAGATACGCAGTATTTT,CATSTASGGADTQYF